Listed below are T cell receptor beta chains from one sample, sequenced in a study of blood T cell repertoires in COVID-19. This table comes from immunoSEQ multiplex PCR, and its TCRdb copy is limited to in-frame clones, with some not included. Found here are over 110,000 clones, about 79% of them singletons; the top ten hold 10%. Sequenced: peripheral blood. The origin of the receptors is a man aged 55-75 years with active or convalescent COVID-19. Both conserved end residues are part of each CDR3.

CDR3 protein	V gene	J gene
CASRSTSTDTQYF	TRBV27	TRBJ2-3
CASSPLGGEETQYF	TRBV18	TRBJ2-5
CASNVGDYGYTF	TRBV19	TRBJ1-2
CASSSTGTGELFF	TRBV7-9	TRBJ2-2
CASSHRDRQETQYF	TRBV11-3	TRBJ2-5
CAWAGTGSPLHF	TRBV30	TRBJ1-6
CASSLRQAQETQYF	TRBV5-1	TRBJ2-5
CASSQAPGRGYGYTF	TRBV3-1/TRBV3-2	TRBJ1-2
CASSPLVDSLNTEAFF	TRBV18	TRBJ1-1
CASSLGTSGNNEQFF	TRBV10-1	TRBJ2-1
CASSLTAGGYTF	TRBV12-3/TRBV12-4	TRBJ1-2
CASSLRGVRTEAFF	TRBV11-3	TRBJ1-1
CASSEDRGADGYTF	TRBV2	TRBJ1-2
CASSDPHFPRTVNQPQHF	TRBV6-1	TRBJ1-5
CASSLGTGGAYNEQFF	TRBV27	TRBJ2-1
CASSLENGGFEQYF	TRBV11-2	TRBJ2-7
CASSQDLGSYEQYF	TRBV4-3	TRBJ2-7
CASSQPGQEAFF	TRBV4-2	TRBJ1-1
CASSFPGGLQNTEAFF	TRBV7-8	TRBJ1-1
CASSIASGESQPQHF	TRBV19	TRBJ1-5
CASSQDNLGGRETEAFF	TRBV3-1/TRBV3-2	TRBJ1-1
CASSSGDRGYTF	TRBV12-3/TRBV12-4	TRBJ1-2
CASSPLTTGRSTDTQYF	TRBV11-3	TRBJ2-3
CASSLVAGSNTEAFF	TRBV7-2	TRBJ1-1
CASRSPQGGRREKLFF	TRBV28	TRBJ1-4